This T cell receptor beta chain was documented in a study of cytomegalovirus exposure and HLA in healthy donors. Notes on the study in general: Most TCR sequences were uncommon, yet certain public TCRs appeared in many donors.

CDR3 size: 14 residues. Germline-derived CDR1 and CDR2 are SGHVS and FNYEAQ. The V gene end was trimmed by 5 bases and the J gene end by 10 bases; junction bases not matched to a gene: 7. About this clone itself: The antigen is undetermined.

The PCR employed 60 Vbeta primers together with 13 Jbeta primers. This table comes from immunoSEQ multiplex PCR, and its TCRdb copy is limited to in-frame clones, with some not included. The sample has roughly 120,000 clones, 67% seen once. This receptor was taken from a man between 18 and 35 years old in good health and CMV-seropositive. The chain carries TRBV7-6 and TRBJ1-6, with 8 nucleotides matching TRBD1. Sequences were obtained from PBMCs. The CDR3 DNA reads TGTGCCAGCAGCCAAGACAGGGGTGGCTCACCCCTCCACTTT. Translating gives CASSQDRGGSPLHF.